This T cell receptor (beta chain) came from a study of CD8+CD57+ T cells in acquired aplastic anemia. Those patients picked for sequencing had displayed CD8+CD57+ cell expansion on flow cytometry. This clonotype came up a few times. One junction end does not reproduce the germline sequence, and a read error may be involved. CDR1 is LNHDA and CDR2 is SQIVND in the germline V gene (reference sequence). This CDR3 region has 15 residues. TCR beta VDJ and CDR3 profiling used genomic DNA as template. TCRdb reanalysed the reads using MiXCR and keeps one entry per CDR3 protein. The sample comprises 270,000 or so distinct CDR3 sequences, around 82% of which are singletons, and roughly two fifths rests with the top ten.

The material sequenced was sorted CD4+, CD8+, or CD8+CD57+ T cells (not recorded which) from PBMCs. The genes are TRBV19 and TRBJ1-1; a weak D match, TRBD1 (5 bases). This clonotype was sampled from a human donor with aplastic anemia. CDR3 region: CANSIGTGMNTEAFF. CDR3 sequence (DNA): TGTGCCAATAGTATAGGGACGGGGATGAACACTGAAGCTTTCTTT.